The next 31 T cell receptor beta chains were all read from a single sample in a study of CD8 T cells in ankylosing spondylitis. What these receptors recognize is not known. General study results and limits: A TCR beta motif made of under 10 highly homologous variants seemed typical of ankylosing spondylitis blood.

TCRdb passed the 5' RACE reads through MiXCR, listing each CDR3 protein once. Among approximately 300,000 distinct CDR3 sequences, roughly 8% were seen once, and the ten largest hold less than 15%. The material sequenced was blood, either unsorted or a sorted T cell fraction (not recorded which). These receptors were obtained from a male donor with ankylosing spondylitis.

About this clonotype itself: This sequence may be a read error, since a much larger clone differs from it by one base. This chain connects TRBV7-9 to TRBJ1-1, with D possibly TRBD1 on 5 matching bases. Germline V lookup: CDR1 SEHNR, CDR2 FQNEAQ (reference sequence). This CDR3 comprises 14 residues. V lost 8 bases, J lost 0 bases, and 13 bases lay in between. The CDR3 DNA follows: TGTGCCAGCTGCTGGGGGACGGTGAACACTGAAGCTTTCTTT. This translates into CASCWGTVNTEAFF. The full variable domain, with the rest looked up from reference TRBV7-9 and TRBJ1-1, is DTGVSQNPRHKITKRGQNVTFRCDPISEHNRLYWYRQTLGQGPEFLTYFQNEAQLEKSRLLSDRFSAERPKGSFSTLEIQRTEQGDSAMYLCASCWGTVNTEAFFGQGTRLTVV.

The sample holds one count of this clonotype. The chain carries TRBV19 and TRBJ2-6; TRBD1 aligns across 7 bases. The ends lost 5 bases at V and 4 bases at J; junction bases unmatched: 11. This CDR3 comprises 17 residues. From germline, CDR1 is LNHDA and CDR2 SQIVND (reference sequence). For the CDR3, the DNA is TGTGCCAGTAGTCCCGACAGGGTTAGACTAGGGGCCAACGTCCTGACTTTC. Translating it yields CASSPDRVRLGANVLTF. Complete variable domain (other parts from reference TRBV19 and TRBJ2-6): DGGITQSPKYLFRKEGQNVTLSCEQNLNHDAMYWYRQDPGQGLRLIYYSQIVNDFQKGDIAEGYSVSREKKESFPLTVTSAQKNPTAFYLCASSPDRVRLGANVLTFGAGSRLTVL.

Only a few counts were recorded for this clonotype. The genes are TRBV15 and TRBJ2-7; 7 nucleotides agree with TRBD2. V was pared by 10 bases and J by 2 bases, with 11 bases of the junction left unmatched. This CDR3 contains 14 residues. Germline V gene lookup returns CDR1 LNHNV and CDR2 YYDKDF (reference sequence). CDR3 loop: CASSPRLAAYEQYF. In DNA form, the CDR3 reads TGTGCCAGCTCCCCAAGACTAGCAGCCTACGAGCAGTACTTC.

The chain combines TRBV20-1 with TRBJ2-5, with unresolved D. V shed 3 bases and J shed 4 bases, with 6 bases lying between them. CDR3 length equals 11 residues. Germline CDR1 DFQATT, CDR2 SNEGSKA (reference sequence). The CDR3 region has the DNA TGCAGTGCTAGTCTCGTAGAGACCCAGTACTTC. This sequence encodes CSASLVETQYF.

This clonotype has a handful of counts. For the CDR3, the DNA is TGCAGTGCTAGAGTAGACAGGGGGCTCGACAATGAGCAGTTCTTC. Its translation: CSARVDRGLDNEQFF. The V and J genes are TRBV20-1 and TRBJ2-1; 10 nucleotides line up with TRBD1. The CDR3 sequence is 15 residues long. Germline CDR1 reads DFQATT; CDR2 reads SNEGSKA (reference sequence). V shed 1 base, J shed 5 bases, and the junction held 5 bases outside the gene matches.

J is TRBJ2-7 and V is TRBV9, with 7 bases aligning to TRBD2. V dropped 5 bases and J dropped 5; count of bases not matched to a gene: 16. The CDR3 covers 16 residues. CDR1 is SGDLS and CDR2 is YYNGEE in the germline V gene. The CDR3 region has the DNA TGTGCCAGCAGTGAAAGCTTGGCGGGAGTATCCAACGAGCAGTACTTC. Protein: CASSESLAGVSNEQYF.

This chain connects TRBV7-2 to TRBJ1-3; unclear D gene. The CDR3 sequence is 13 residues long. Trimming cost V 4 bases and J 4 bases, with 8 bases left between them. The germline CDR1 and CDR2 sequences are SGHTA and FQGNSA. In DNA form, the CDR3 reads TGTGCCAGCAGCTATTACAGAGGAAACACCATATATTTT. It codes for CASSYYRGNTIYF. The full variable domain, rest sourced from reference TRBV7-2 and TRBJ1-3, is GAGVSQSPSNKVTEKGKDVELRCDPISGHTALYWYRQSLGQGLEFLIYFQGNSAPDKSGLPSDRFSAERTGGSVSTLTIQRTQQEDSAVYLCASSYYRGNTIYFGEGSWLTVV.

CDR3 residues: CATHDRSYEQYF. The CDR3 nucleotides are TGTGCCACACACGACAGGTCCTACGAGCAGTACTTC. The rearrangement links TRBV2 to TRBJ2-7, with a tentative D call TRBD1 (6 bases). Germline V gene lookup returns CDR1 SNHLY and CDR2 FYNNEI. The CDR3 totals 12 residues. Trimming took off 10 bases at V and 1 base at J, with 11 bases between the two ends.

This clonotype was seen only a few times. The rearrangement uses TRBV11-3 and TRBJ2-7; D is perhaps TRBD1 or TRBD2 (5 bases each). The CDR3 runs to 15 residues. The germline V and J ends were trimmed by 5 bases and 3 bases, with 17 bases remaining between them. Germline V CDR1 and CDR2: SGHNT, YENEEA. The CDR3 loop is CASSVHGTEDYEQYF. CDR3 sequence (DNA): TGTGCCAGCAGCGTTCATGGGACGGAAGACTACGAGCAGTACTTC.

This clonotype was found many times. The chain employs TRBV7-3 and TRBJ2-3, with a tentative D call TRBD1 (6 bases). The CDR3 loop spans 14 amino acids. The V gene's germline CDR1 is SGHTA and CDR2 FQGTGA. The V end lost 1 base, the J end lost 1 base, and 6 bases lay between the germline ends. The CDR3 loop is CASSLRQGTDTQYF. The CDR3, as DNA: TGTGCCAGCAGCTTAAGACAGGGCACAGATACGCAGTATTTT.

This clonotype was counted a few times. The V gene is TRBV16, the J gene TRBJ2-7; the D gene could be TRBD1 or TRBD2 (5 bases each). The V gene lost 4 bases and the J gene lost 9 bases, with 13 bases spanning the gap. Germline CDR1 reads KGHSY; CDR2 reads FQNENV. The CDR3 contains 12 residues. In nucleotides, the CDR3 is TGTGCCAGCAGCCGTCCCCGAGGGACGCAGTACTTC. Translated, it gives CASSRPRGTQYF.

This clonotype was seen a few times. The chain combines TRBV11-2 with TRBJ2-2; D unclear. Trimming left V 1 base short and J 5 bases short, with 17 bases between. Germline V lookup: CDR1 SGHAT, CDR2 FQNNGV. The CDR3 spans 17 residues. Written as DNA, the CDR3 is TGTGCCAGCAGCTTAGGGGTCGCGACCTCCTTAACCGGGGAGCTGTTTTTT. Translating gives CASSLGVATSLTGELFF.

The chain uses TRBV29-1 and TRBJ2-1, with D perhaps TRBD2 (5 bases). Trimming removed 0 bases at V and 10 bases at J, with 13 bases between. This CDR3 spans 13 amino acids. Germline values: CDR1 SQVTM, CDR2 ANQGSEA. CDR3 nucleotide sequence: TGCAGCGTTGAAGATCAAAAGGAGCGGGAGCAGTTCTTC. Translated, it gives CSVEDQKEREQFF.

The gene calls are TRBV12-3 or TRBV12-4 and TRBJ2-2; D is undetermined. This CDR3 region has 12 residues. V was clipped by 7 bases and J by 5 bases, with 8 bases between them. The CDR3 spells CASTPGTGELFF. CDR3 nucleotides: TGTGCCAGCACCCCCGGGACCGGGGAGCTGTTTTTT.

This clonotype has more than one count but fewer than ten. V is TRBV10-3 and J is TRBJ2-2; TRBD2 matches 12 bases. CDR3 length equals 19 residues. In germline, CDR1 is ENHRY, CDR2 SYGVKD. J gave up 5 bases and V 4 bases, and 14 bases lay outside the gene matches. CDR3 region: CAISGLAGDWALGTGELFF. CDR3 nucleotides: TGTGCCATCAGTGGACTAGCGGGAGATTGGGCATTGGGTACCGGGGAGCTGTTTTTT.

This clonotype was seen a few times. The V gene is TRBV7-9, the J gene TRBJ2-2, with 12 positions matching TRBD2. The germline CDR1 and CDR2 sequences are SEHNR and FQNEAQ (reference sequence). Unmatched junction bases numbered 3, after V lost 6 bases and J lost 1 base. This CDR3 is 16 amino acids long. CDR3 nucleotides: TGTGCCAGCAGAAAGGGACTAGCGGGGAACACCGGGGAGCTGTTTTTT. Protein: CASRKGLAGNTGELFF. The full variable domain, rest sourced from reference TRBV7-9 and TRBJ2-2, is DTGVSQNPRHKITKRGQNVTFRCDPISEHNRLYWYRQTLGQGPEFLTYFQNEAQLEKSRLLSDRFSAERPKGSFSTLEIQRTEQGDSAMYLCASRKGLAGNTGELFFGEGSRLTVL.

This clonotype was observed at least ten times. The gene calls are TRBV7-9 and TRBJ2-1; 12 positions match TRBD1. CDR1 and CDR2 (germline): SEHNR, FQNEAQ (reference sequence). The J segment lost 4 bases and the V segment lost 5 bases, leaving 3 bases of the junction unmatched. The CDR3 is 15 residues long. The CDR3 loop reads CASSGDRGRYNEQFF. As DNA, the CDR3 is TGTGCCAGCAGCGGGGACAGGGGGCGATACAATGAGCAGTTCTTC.

The rearrangement joins TRBV28 to TRBJ1-4; TRBD1 agrees at 8 bases. CDR3 size: 15 residues. Per germline, CDR1 MDHEN and CDR2 SYDVKM. With V trimmed by 6 bases and J by 8 bases, 11 bases remained unmatched. This CDR3 reads CASSPPSGGQEKLFF. DNA of the CDR3: TGTGCCAGCAGCCCCCCCTCAGGGGGCCAAGAAAAACTGTTTTTT.

The chain couples TRBV20-1 to TRBJ2-1; 10 bases are shared with TRBD2. Germline V CDR1 and CDR2: DFQATT, SNEGSKA (reference sequence). The length of the CDR3 is 15 residues. Unmatched junction bases numbered 15, after V lost 6 bases and J lost 10 bases. CDR3 protein: CSAPFLTSGIGEQFF. CDR3 nucleotides: TGCAGTGCCCCATTTCTTACTAGCGGGATCGGCGAGCAGTTCTTC.

In this sample, this clonotype turned up a few times. The chain has TRBV6-5 and TRBJ2-1, with D uncertain. Trimming took off 4 bases at V and 1 base at J, with 11 bases between the two ends. This CDR3 contains 15 residues. CDR1 MNHEY and CDR2 SVGAGI come from the germline V gene. DNA for the CDR3: TGTGCCAGCAGTTCTGCGGCGGTGTCCTACAATGAGCAGTTCTTC. Translation gives CASSSAAVSYNEQFF.

This clonotype came up many times. V and J are TRBV5-1 and TRBJ2-1; D is unresolved. Per the germline V gene, CDR1 is SGHRS and CDR2 is YFSETQ. Deletions cut 2 bases from V and 8 bases from J, with 14 bases between. CDR3 length: 14 amino acids. CDR3 DNA: TGCGCCAGCAGCTTACGCTTCGCCGGCGATGAGCAGTTCTTC. Amino acid sequence: CASSLRFAGDEQFF.

In this sample, this clonotype turned up a few times. This chain joins TRBV24-1 and TRBJ2-1; 10 bases match TRBD2. Per germline, CDR1 KGHDR and CDR2 SFDVKD. J gave up 6 bases and V 4 bases, and 2 bases lay outside the gene matches. CDR3 length equals 14 residues. Here the CDR3 reads CATSESGRANEQFF. The CDR3 DNA sequence: TGTGCCACCAGTGAGAGCGGGAGGGCCAATGAGCAGTTCTTC.

With respect to this clonotype: One end of the junction is discordant with germline, which a read error may explain. The genes are TRBV27 and TRBJ1-1, with D perhaps matching TRBD1 (5 bases). Germline V gene lookup returns CDR1 MNHEY and CDR2 SMNVEV (reference sequence). The length of the CDR3 is 15 residues. The CDR3 DNA reads as TGTTCCAGCAGTCCCCGACAGATTGGGGTCACTGAAGCTTTCTTT. The encoded protein is CSSSPRQIGVTEAFF.

The chain links TRBV6-2 or TRBV6-3 to TRBJ2-3; perhaps TRBD2 as D (5 bases). CDR3 size: 14 residues. Trimming shortened V by 7 bases and J by 0 bases, and 11 bases separated the two germline ends. Germline V gives CDR1 MNHEY, CDR2 SVGEGT. The CDR3 nucleotides are TGTGCCAGCACGAGCGGAGCTAGCACAGATACGCAGTATTTT. Translating gives CASTSGASTDTQYF.

The J gene is TRBJ1-1, the V gene TRBV25-1, with 7 nucleotides matching TRBD1. The V and J ends lost 7 bases and 5 bases, in that order; junction bases with no gene match: 13. Germline V gene sequence: CDR1 MGHDK, CDR2 SYGVNS. The CDR3 contains 15 residues. The DNA for the CDR3 is TGTGCCAGCACCCCCCCGACAGGGCGGTTGACTGAAGCTTTCTTT. Its translation is CASTPPTGRLTEAFF.

This clonotype turned up a few times. CDR3 loop: CASSILGNNEQFF. The CDR3 DNA follows: TGTGCCAGCAGCATCCTAGGGAACAATGAGCAGTTCTTC. The chain recombines TRBV2 with TRBJ2-1; D is unclear. The CDR3 runs to 13 residues. Trimming pared 6 bases from V and 5 bases from J, leaving 11 bases between. The germline gives CDR1 SNHLY, CDR2 FYNNEI.

This clonotype has ten or more counts. The V and J genes are TRBV24-1 and TRBJ2-5, with 7 bases aligning to TRBD1. The J segment lost 3 bases and the V segment lost 3 bases, leaving 9 bases of the junction unmatched. Germline V gene lookup returns CDR1 KGHDR and CDR2 SFDVKD. The CDR3 runs to 16 residues. The CDR3 DNA sequence: TGTGCCACCAGTGATCGGACAGGCCCGGCCGAAGAGACCCAGTACTTC. It specifies CATSDRTGPAEETQYF.

The gene calls are TRBV27 and TRBJ2-1, with 11 bases identical to TRBD1. J lost 7 bases, V lost 6 bases, and 11 bases had no gene match. CDR3 length: 16 residues. Germline V gene sequence: CDR1 MNHEY, CDR2 SMNVEV (reference sequence). CDR3 residues: CASRLAPGQGGNEQFF. Here the CDR3 DNA reads TGTGCCAGCAGGTTGGCCCCGGGACAGGGGGGGAATGAGCAGTTCTTC.

This clonotype was counted at least ten times. The V and J genes are TRBV20-1 and TRBJ2-3; D call uncertain. V was pared by 2 bases and J by 6 bases, with 12 bases between. The CDR3 extends over 13 amino acids. CDR1 and CDR2 from the germline V gene are DFQATT and SNEGSKA (reference sequence). CDR3 sequence (DNA): TGCAGTGCTAGAAATGGGCTGACGGATACGCAGTATTTT. It encodes CSARNGLTDTQYF.

This clonotype showed up just a few times. The chain combines TRBV20-1 with TRBJ2-7; 14 bases map to TRBD2. V shed 4 bases and J 6 bases; nucleotides not matched to a gene: 11. Germline V gives CDR1 DFQATT, CDR2 SNEGSKA (reference sequence). CDR3 length: 16 amino acids. CDR3 amino acids: CSATTARGLAGVEQYF. The DNA for the CDR3 is TGCAGTGCTACAACCGCCCGGGGACTAGCGGGAGTCGAGCAGTACTTC.

The J gene is TRBJ1-1, the V gene TRBV4-3; D uncertain. V was pared by 2 bases and J by 3 bases, with 10 bases between. The CDR3 extends over 14 amino acids. Germline-derived CDR1 and CDR2 are LGHNA and YSLEER. The CDR3 DNA reads as TGCGCCAGCAGCCAAATAAACGGGTACACTGAAGCTTTCTTT. Amino acid sequence: CASSQINGYTEAFF.